This is a list of T cell receptor beta chains from one sample in a study of blood T cell repertoires in COVID-19. The method was immunoSEQ multiplex PCR; TCRdb's version includes in-frame clones alone and lacks a portion of them. The sample carries about 200,000 clones, roughly nine tenths recorded once. The sequenced sample consisted of PBMCs or T cells enriched from blood (not recorded which). These TCRs come from a woman aged 25-40 years with acute COVID-19. Both conserved end residues are part of each CDR3. A D gene is named only where the DNA matches it firmly. Expanded clones are given a class, and other clones once, few, many or no size at all.

d_gene: -; len: 11; abundance: -; v_gene: TRBV30; j_gene: TRBJ1-2; CDR3nt: TGTGCCTGGAGCTCAGGGGTTGGCTACACCTTC; CDR3aa: CAWSSGVGYTF
d_gene: -; len: 13; abundance: -; v_gene: TRBV19; j_gene: TRBJ1-5; CDR3nt: TGTGCCAGTAGTATTTCAGGTTATCAGCCCCAGCATTTT; CDR3aa: CASSISGYQPQHF
d_gene: -; len: 15; abundance: -; v_gene: TRBV5-1; j_gene: TRBJ2-2; CDR3nt: TGCGCCAGCAGCTTGAGGCAGGACTTCACCGGGGAGCTGTTTTTT; CDR3aa: CASSLRQDFTGELFF
d_gene: -; len: 15; abundance: -; v_gene: TRBV5-1; j_gene: TRBJ1-1; CDR3nt: TGCGCCAGCAGCCCATGGACAGAGGTGAACACTGAAGCTTTCTTT; CDR3aa: CASSPWTEVNTEAFF
d_gene: TRBD1; len: 16; abundance: -; v_gene: TRBV6-2/TRBV6-3; j_gene: TRBJ1-1; CDR3nt: TGTGCCAGCAGTTACTTCCCCGGGACAGGGGGCACTGAAGCTTTCTTT; CDR3aa: CASSYFPGTGGTEAFF
d_gene: -; len: 18; abundance: few; v_gene: TRBV2; j_gene: TRBJ1-3; CDR3nt: TGTGCCAGCACAAGATTTGGGGGCAGTCTCTACTCTGGAAACACCATATATTTT; CDR3aa: CASTRFGGSLYSGNTIYF
d_gene: TRBD2; len: 15; abundance: -; v_gene: TRBV5-1; j_gene: TRBJ2-3; CDR3nt: TGCGCCAGCAGCACGGTAGCGGGGAGCGGAGATACGCAGTATTTT; CDR3aa: CASSTVAGSGDTQYF
d_gene: TRBD1; len: 17; abundance: -; v_gene: TRBV19; j_gene: TRBJ2-5; CDR3nt: TGTGCCAGTAGTCCCAACCCGGGACAGGGGGCTCGAGAGACCCAGTACTTC; CDR3aa: CASSPNPGQGARETQYF
d_gene: TRBD1; len: 16; abundance: -; v_gene: TRBV19; j_gene: TRBJ2-5; CDR3nt: TGTGCCAGTAGTACTCTCCCCGGGACAGGACAAGAGACCCAGTACTTC; CDR3aa: CASSTLPGTGQETQYF
d_gene: -; len: 15; abundance: -; v_gene: TRBV4-1; j_gene: TRBJ1-5; CDR3nt: TGCGCCAGCAGCCAAAGACTGGCAGTCCATCAGCCCCAGCATTTT; CDR3aa: CASSQRLAVHQPQHF
d_gene: TRBD2; len: 15; abundance: -; v_gene: TRBV5-5; j_gene: TRBJ2-1; CDR3nt: TGTGCCAGCAGCTATCTAGCGGTTACCTACAATGAGCAGTTCTTC; CDR3aa: CASSYLAVTYNEQFF
d_gene: TRBD1; len: 11; abundance: -; v_gene: TRBV6-4; j_gene: TRBJ1-1; CDR3nt: TGTGCCAGCAGTGCCGGGACAGTGGCTTTCTTT; CDR3aa: CASSAGTVAFF
d_gene: -; len: 15; abundance: -; v_gene: TRBV6-2/TRBV6-3; j_gene: TRBJ1-2; CDR3nt: TGTGCCAGCAGTCCGCGACGACAGGCAGTTCAAGGCTACACCTTC; CDR3aa: CASSPRRQAVQGYTF
d_gene: TRBD1; len: 14; abundance: -; v_gene: TRBV10-3; j_gene: TRBJ1-5; CDR3nt: TGTGCCATTGGGACAGGGGAGGGCAACCAGCCCCAGCATTTT; CDR3aa: CAIGTGEGNQPQHF
d_gene: -; len: 12; abundance: -; v_gene: TRBV28; j_gene: TRBJ2-5; CDR3nt: TGTGCCAGCAGTCTTCTCGAGAAGACCCAGTACTTC; CDR3aa: CASSLLEKTQYF
d_gene: -; len: 15; abundance: -; v_gene: TRBV5-4; j_gene: TRBJ1-1; CDR3nt: TGTGCCAGCAGCCCCTGGGCACCTTTGAACACTGAAGCTTTCTTT; CDR3aa: CASSPWAPLNTEAFF
d_gene: -; len: 16; abundance: -; v_gene: TRBV7-2; j_gene: TRBJ2-2; CDR3nt: TGTGCCAGCAGCTTAGGGGTAGCGACGAACACCGGGGAGCTGTTTTTT; CDR3aa: CASSLGVATNTGELFF
d_gene: TRBD2; len: 16; abundance: -; v_gene: TRBV24-1; j_gene: TRBJ2-3; CDR3nt: TGTGCCACCAGTGATCTTAAGCGGGGGGGCACAGATACGCAGTATTTT; CDR3aa: CATSDLKRGGTDTQYF
d_gene: -; len: 12; abundance: -; v_gene: TRBV7-6; j_gene: TRBJ1-4; CDR3nt: TGTGCCAGCAGCTCTAGAGGCCGGGAATGGTTTTTT; CDR3aa: CASSSRGREWFF
d_gene: -; len: 13; abundance: -; v_gene: TRBV7-2; j_gene: TRBJ1-4; CDR3nt: TGTGCCAGCAGCCCCTCGGGGGGAGAAAAACTGTTTTTT; CDR3aa: CASSPSGGEKLFF
d_gene: TRBD1; len: 15; abundance: once; v_gene: TRBV27; j_gene: TRBJ2-7; CDR3nt: TGTGCCAGCAGTTTTGGACAGGGTCGTACCTACGAGCAGTACTTC; CDR3aa: CASSFGQGRTYEQYF
d_gene: TRBD1; len: 16; abundance: -; v_gene: TRBV7-2; j_gene: TRBJ1-6; CDR3nt: TGTGCCAGCAGCTTAGCAGGACAGGTCGTTAATTCACCCCTCCACTTT; CDR3aa: CASSLAGQVVNSPLHF
d_gene: TRBD1; len: 15; abundance: -; v_gene: TRBV19; j_gene: TRBJ1-5; CDR3nt: TGTGCCAGTTACAGGACAGGGGGCTTCAATCAGCCCCAGCATTTT; CDR3aa: CASYRTGGFNQPQHF
d_gene: TRBD1; len: 15; abundance: -; v_gene: TRBV7-2; j_gene: TRBJ2-2; CDR3nt: TGTGCCAGCAGCGTTCGGACAGGGGGCACCGGGGAGCTGTTTTTT; CDR3aa: CASSVRTGGTGELFF
d_gene: TRBD1; len: 15; abundance: -; v_gene: TRBV3-1/TRBV3-2; j_gene: TRBJ1-1; CDR3nt: TGTGCCAGCAGCCACAGGGGGTTTCGAAACACTGAAGCTTTCTTT; CDR3aa: CASSHRGFRNTEAFF
d_gene: -; len: 15; abundance: -; v_gene: TRBV7-6; j_gene: TRBJ2-7; CDR3nt: TGTGCCAGCAGCCCCCCTCGATCCTATTCCTACGAGCAGTACTTC; CDR3aa: CASSPPRSYSYEQYF